One and the same sample provided the 13 T cell receptor beta chains below, sequenced in a study of PD-1 blockade in classical Hodgkin lymphoma. Assay: immunoSEQ multiplex PCR; the TCRdb copy retains only in-frame clones and omits some. This sample carries 20,000 to 25,000 clones, 94% of them seen once, and the ten largest clones take approximately 4%. Time point indicated: newly diagnosed, previously untreated cHL patient sample. Sample: peripheral blood mononuclear cells (PBMCs). The receptors were sampled from a human donor with classical Hodgkin lymphoma.

The chain employs TRBV6-6 and TRBJ1-3, with no clear D. Trimming stripped 4 bases from V and 3 bases from J, with 10 bases between. The CDR3 contains 14 residues. The germline V gene has CDR1 MNHNY and CDR2 SVGAGI (reference sequence). CDR3 in amino acids: CASSFAESGNTIYF. The CDR3 nucleotides are TGTGCCAGCAGTTTCGCGGAGAGTGGAAACACCATATATTTT.

The chain recombines TRBV14 with TRBJ1-2, with D possibly matching TRBD1 (6 bases). V was pared by 0 bases and J by 7 bases, with 15 bases between. CDR1 and CDR2 from the germline V gene are SGHDN and FVKESK. The CDR3 has 15 residues. CDR3 loop: CASSQDPGDITGYTF. The CDR3 nucleotides are TGTGCCAGCAGCCAAGATCCGGGGGACATCACTGGCTACACCTTC.

The chain links TRBV7-2 to TRBJ2-1; 12 bases agree with TRBD1. This CDR3 is built from 17 residues. Germline CDR1 reads SGHTA; CDR2 reads FQGNSA. V shed 4 bases and J 7 bases; nucleotides not matched to a gene: 11. CDR3 nucleotide sequence: TGTGCCAGCAGCTCCGTAGGCCGGGACAGGGGGCGGAATGAGCAGTTCTTC. It specifies CASSSVGRDRGRNEQFF.

V gene TRBV9 combines with J gene TRBJ2-5; the match to TRBD2 covers 7 bases. Germline CDR1 SGDLS, CDR2 YYNGEE. This CDR3 is built from 15 residues. J gave up 6 bases and V 3 bases, and 11 bases lay outside the gene matches. The CDR3 DNA reads as TGTGCCAGCAGCGCCACTAGCGTTCATAGTCAGACCCAGTACTTC. Its protein product is CASSATSVHSQTQYF. The whole variable domain, filled in from reference TRBV9 and TRBJ2-5, reads DSGVTQTPKHLITATGQRVTLRCSPRSGDLSVYWYQQSLDQGLQFLIQYYNGEERAKGNILERFSAQQFPDLHSELNLSSLELGDSALYFCASSATSVHSQTQYFGPGTRLLVL.

The chain has TRBV28 and TRBJ1-2; no clear D gene. Germline V gene sequence: CDR1 MDHEN, CDR2 SYDVKM. Trimming removed 6 bases from V and 4 bases from J, with 12 bases in between. The CDR3 spans 13 residues. CDR3 sequence: CASSPPDGYGYTF. CDR3 DNA sequence: TGTGCCAGCAGCCCTCCCGACGGCTATGGCTACACCTTC.

The chain has TRBV7-2 and TRBJ1-5; a possible D gene is TRBD1 (5 bases). CDR3 length: 15 residues. V lost 5 bases, J lost 0 bases, and 11 bases lay in between. Germline V gene sequence: CDR1 SGHTA, CDR2 FQGNSA. The CDR3 is CASSEGHISNQPQHF. The CDR3 nucleotides read TGTGCCAGCAGCGAAGGACACATTAGCAATCAGCCCCAGCATTTT.

V gene TRBV9 combines with J gene TRBJ2-1; D unclear. The ends were cut back, 0 bases at V and 10 bases at J, with 8 bases in the middle. Germline CDR1 reads SGDLS; CDR2 reads YYNGEE. This CDR3 is 12 amino acids long. The CDR3 loop reads CASSVAASEQFF. The DNA of the CDR3 is TGTGCCAGCAGCGTAGCAGCCAGCGAGCAGTTCTTC.

The chain recombines TRBV7-2 with TRBJ2-7; D gene unclear. Trimming cost V 0 bases and J 3 bases, with 18 bases left between them. The CDR3 has 17 amino acids. Germline V gives CDR1 SGHTA, CDR2 FQGNSA. For the CDR3, the DNA is TGTGCCAGCAGCTTAGCGCCCCTTACCGCTAATTTCTACGAGCAGTACTTC. Encoded protein: CASSLAPLTANFYEQYF.

The chain has TRBV10-3 and TRBJ1-6; no firm D call. V lost 0 bases and J 10 bases, leaving 7 bases between the germline ends. The germline gives CDR1 ENHRY, CDR2 SYGVKD. The CDR3 has 13 residues. For the CDR3, the DNA is TGTGCCATCAGTGAGTCCAGAGACTCACCCCTCCACTTT. It specifies CAISESRDSPLHF.

The chain carries TRBV18 and TRBJ2-6; 9 nucleotides align to TRBD1. CDR1 is KGHSH and CDR2 is LQKENI in the germline V gene. Trimming removed 4 bases from V and 2 bases from J; junction bases left unmatched: 18. The CDR3 has 21 amino acids. The CDR3 nucleotides read TGTGCCAGCTCACGACTGGCCGGGACAGGGATCCCCCGAGCTGGGGCCAACGTCCTGACTTTC. This translates into CASSRLAGTGIPRAGANVLTF.

The chain combines TRBV28 with TRBJ1-6, with a tentative D call TRBD1 (5 bases). Germline assignment: CDR1 MDHEN and CDR2 SYDVKM. The CDR3 totals 16 residues. The ends were cut back, 3 bases at V and 7 bases at J, with 16 bases in the middle. The CDR3 here is CASSFPVGGANSPLHF. In DNA, the CDR3 is TGTGCCAGCAGTTTCCCCGTTGGGGGTGCCAATTCACCCCTCCACTTT.

V is TRBV28 and J is TRBJ1-3; 7 nucleotides line up with TRBD1. The CDR3 is 15 residues long. With 8 bases clipped from V and 0 bases from J, the junction kept 7 bases outside the gene matches. Germline lookup yields CDR1 MDHEN and CDR2 SYDVKM. CDR3 sequence reads: CASLGGGVSGNTIYF. CDR3 sequence (DNA): TGTGCCAGCCTAGGGGGCGGAGTCTCTGGAAACACCATATATTTT.

CDR3 residues: CASSLRTGVTGYTF. The CDR3 region has the DNA TGTGCCAGCAGCTTGAGGACAGGGGTAACCGGCTACACCTTC. V gene TRBV5-4 combines with J gene TRBJ1-2; 9 positions agree with TRBD1. The CDR3 length is 14 residues. Trimming at V came to 1 base and at J to 8 bases, leaving 6 bases not matched to a gene. The V gene's germline CDR1 is SGHNT and CDR2 YYREEE (reference sequence).